A selection of T cell receptor beta chains follows, all from one sample in a study of cytomegalovirus exposure and HLA in healthy donors. TCRdb's copy holds only in-frame clones and misses some; the assay was immunoSEQ multiplex PCR. The table lists roughly 180,000 clones, around 78% of them singletons. The sequenced sample was PBMCs. The source is a female donor in good health and CMV-seronegative. Each CDR3 is given with its conserved first and last residue. D genes are given only for firm matches. Expanded clones are given a class, and other clones once, few, many or no size at all.

CDR3: CASRSGQGVDTEAFF; DNA: TGTGCCAGCAGGTCCGGACAGGGCGTCGACACTGAAGCTTTCTTT; J: TRBJ1-1; size: NA; D: TRBD1; V: TRBV6-6
CDR3: CAGAPLARGRSGQPQHF; DNA: TGCGCCGGCGCCCCATTAGCGAGGGGGCGTTCGGGCCAGCCCCAGCATTTT; J: TRBJ1-5; size: NA; D: TRBD1; V: TRBV5-1
CDR3: CASSLNQGNYGYTF; DNA: TGCGCCAGCAGCTTGAACCAGGGGAACTATGGCTACACCTTC; J: TRBJ1-2; size: NA; D: NA; V: TRBV5-1
CDR3: CASRRQNSGANVLTF; DNA: TGTGCCAGCAGACGACAGAACTCTGGGGCCAACGTCCTGACTTTC; J: TRBJ2-6; size: NA; D: NA; V: TRBV13
CDR3: CASTPRGGYGDTQYF; DNA: TGTGCCAGCACCCCAAGAGGGGGCTACGGAGATACGCAGTATTTT; J: TRBJ2-3; size: NA; D: TRBD1; V: TRBV7-2
CDR3: CASSLGLGTGTGTDTQYF; DNA: TGTGCCAGCAGCTTAGGGTTAGGGACAGGGACGGGCACAGATACGCAGTATTTT; J: TRBJ2-3; size: once; D: TRBD1; V: TRBV7-2
CDR3: CASSLISQGSGEQYF; DNA: TGTGCCAGCAGCTTAATCTCCCAGGGATCGGGCGAGCAGTACTTC; J: TRBJ2-7; size: NA; D: NA; V: TRBV7-9
CDR3: CASINLDRAFGNTIYF; DNA: TGTGCCAGTATTAATTTGGACAGGGCTTTTGGAAACACCATATATTTT; J: TRBJ1-3; size: NA; D: TRBD1; V: TRBV19
CDR3: CASSLRGKNQETQYF; DNA: TGTGCCAGCAGCTTAAGAGGGAAGAACCAAGAGACCCAGTACTTC; J: TRBJ2-5; size: NA; D: NA; V: TRBV7-9
CDR3: CTSSHRDRGNQPQHF; DNA: TGCACCAGCAGCCATAGGGACAGGGGAAATCAGCCCCAGCATTTT; J: TRBJ1-5; size: once; D: NA; V: TRBV1
CDR3: CASSSRDEQYF; DNA: TGTGCCAGCAGTTCCAGGGACGAGCAGTACTTC; J: TRBJ2-7; size: NA; D: NA; V: TRBV25-1
CDR3: CASSSDGGYEQYF; DNA: TGTGCCAGCAGCTCCGACGGGGGCTACGAGCAGTACTTC; J: TRBJ2-7; size: NA; D: NA; V: TRBV11-2
CDR3: CASSSGGTVLHEQFF; DNA: TGTGCCAGCAGTTCAGGGGGCACAGTCCTCCATGAGCAGTTCTTC; J: TRBJ2-1; size: few; D: TRBD1; V: TRBV6-6
CDR3: CASSPDREWDGYTF; DNA: TGTGCCAGCAGTCCAGACAGGGAATGGGATGGCTACACCTTC; J: TRBJ1-2; size: NA; D: TRBD1; V: TRBV28
CDR3: CASSVTSESSYEQYF; DNA: TGTGCCAGCAGTGTGACCAGCGAGAGCTCCTACGAGCAGTACTTC; J: TRBJ2-7; size: NA; D: NA; V: TRBV2
CDR3: CASSVGQGAHNEQFF; DNA: TGTGCCAGCAGCGTAGGACAGGGGGCCCACAATGAGCAGTTCTTC; J: TRBJ2-1; size: few; D: TRBD1; V: TRBV9
CDR3: CASSLLDEQYF; DNA: TGTGCCAGCAGCTTGTTAGACGAGCAGTACTTC; J: TRBJ2-7; size: NA; D: NA; V: TRBV5-5
CDR3: CASSFLAGGVNEQFF; DNA: TGCGCCAGCAGCTTTCTAGCGGGGGGGGTCAATGAGCAGTTCTTC; J: TRBJ2-1; size: NA; D: TRBD2; V: TRBV5-1
CDR3: CASKSDRGTGNTIYF; DNA: TGCGCCAGCAAATCCGACAGGGGGACTGGAAACACCATATATTTT; J: TRBJ1-3; size: NA; D: TRBD1; V: TRBV7-2